The clone carrying this T cell receptor beta chain was recorded a few times. Its cognate antigen is unknown. The authors incorporated unique molecular identifiers into the TCR beta cDNA libraries. The T cell input of about 0.95 to 11 million gave around 450,000 cDNA molecules. TCRdb analysed the PCR reads with MiXCR anew, one entry per CDR3 protein. The data contain approximately 660,000 distinct CDR3 sequences, more than 50% of them seen just once; the ten biggest clones take up approximately 10%. Germline loops: CDR1 MNHEY, CDR2 SMNVEV (reference sequence). V lost 4 bases, J lost 1 base, and 7 bases stayed unmatched. The CDR3 is 16 residues long. The sample comes from a study of post-analysis software for immune sequencing data. Study at large: The courses of disease that were included comprised relapsing-remitting, secondary progressive and progressive-relapsing multiple sclerosis. Points from the study as a whole: A handful of TRBV segments were more frequent in patients than controls; TRBV5-6, TRBV5-1 and TRBV20-1 belonged to this group. By F measure, samples from a shared preparation batch strongly co-clustered. Those with multiple sclerosis, the patient group, showed significantly lower normalized Chao1 diversity than controls.

Sample: blood. This receptor was taken from a girl aged 2 to 10 with multiple sclerosis. The J gene is TRBJ1-5, the V gene TRBV27; 7 bases line up with TRBD1. CDR3 sequence reads: CASSSPSRGSNQPQHF. The CDR3 nucleotides read TGTGCCAGCAGTTCCCCCTCCAGGGGGAGCAATCAGCCCCAGCATTTT.